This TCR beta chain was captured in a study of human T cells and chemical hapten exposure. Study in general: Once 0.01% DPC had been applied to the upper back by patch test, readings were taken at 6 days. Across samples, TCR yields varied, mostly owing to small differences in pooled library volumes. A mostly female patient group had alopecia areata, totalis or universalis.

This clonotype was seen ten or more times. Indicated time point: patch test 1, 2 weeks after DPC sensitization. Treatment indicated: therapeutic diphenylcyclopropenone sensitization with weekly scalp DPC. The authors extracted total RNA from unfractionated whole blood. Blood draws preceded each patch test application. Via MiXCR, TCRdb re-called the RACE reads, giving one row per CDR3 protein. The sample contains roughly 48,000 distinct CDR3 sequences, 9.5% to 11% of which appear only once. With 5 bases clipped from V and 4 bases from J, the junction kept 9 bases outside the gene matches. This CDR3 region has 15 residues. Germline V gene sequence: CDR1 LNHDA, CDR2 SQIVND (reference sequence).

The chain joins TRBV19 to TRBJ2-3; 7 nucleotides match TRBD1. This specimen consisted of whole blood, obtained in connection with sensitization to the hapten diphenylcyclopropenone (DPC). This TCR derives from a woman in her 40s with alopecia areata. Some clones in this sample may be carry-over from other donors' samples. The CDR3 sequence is CASSAYRGEADTQYF. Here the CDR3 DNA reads TGTGCCAGTAGTGCCTACAGGGGTGAGGCAGATACGCAGTATTTT.